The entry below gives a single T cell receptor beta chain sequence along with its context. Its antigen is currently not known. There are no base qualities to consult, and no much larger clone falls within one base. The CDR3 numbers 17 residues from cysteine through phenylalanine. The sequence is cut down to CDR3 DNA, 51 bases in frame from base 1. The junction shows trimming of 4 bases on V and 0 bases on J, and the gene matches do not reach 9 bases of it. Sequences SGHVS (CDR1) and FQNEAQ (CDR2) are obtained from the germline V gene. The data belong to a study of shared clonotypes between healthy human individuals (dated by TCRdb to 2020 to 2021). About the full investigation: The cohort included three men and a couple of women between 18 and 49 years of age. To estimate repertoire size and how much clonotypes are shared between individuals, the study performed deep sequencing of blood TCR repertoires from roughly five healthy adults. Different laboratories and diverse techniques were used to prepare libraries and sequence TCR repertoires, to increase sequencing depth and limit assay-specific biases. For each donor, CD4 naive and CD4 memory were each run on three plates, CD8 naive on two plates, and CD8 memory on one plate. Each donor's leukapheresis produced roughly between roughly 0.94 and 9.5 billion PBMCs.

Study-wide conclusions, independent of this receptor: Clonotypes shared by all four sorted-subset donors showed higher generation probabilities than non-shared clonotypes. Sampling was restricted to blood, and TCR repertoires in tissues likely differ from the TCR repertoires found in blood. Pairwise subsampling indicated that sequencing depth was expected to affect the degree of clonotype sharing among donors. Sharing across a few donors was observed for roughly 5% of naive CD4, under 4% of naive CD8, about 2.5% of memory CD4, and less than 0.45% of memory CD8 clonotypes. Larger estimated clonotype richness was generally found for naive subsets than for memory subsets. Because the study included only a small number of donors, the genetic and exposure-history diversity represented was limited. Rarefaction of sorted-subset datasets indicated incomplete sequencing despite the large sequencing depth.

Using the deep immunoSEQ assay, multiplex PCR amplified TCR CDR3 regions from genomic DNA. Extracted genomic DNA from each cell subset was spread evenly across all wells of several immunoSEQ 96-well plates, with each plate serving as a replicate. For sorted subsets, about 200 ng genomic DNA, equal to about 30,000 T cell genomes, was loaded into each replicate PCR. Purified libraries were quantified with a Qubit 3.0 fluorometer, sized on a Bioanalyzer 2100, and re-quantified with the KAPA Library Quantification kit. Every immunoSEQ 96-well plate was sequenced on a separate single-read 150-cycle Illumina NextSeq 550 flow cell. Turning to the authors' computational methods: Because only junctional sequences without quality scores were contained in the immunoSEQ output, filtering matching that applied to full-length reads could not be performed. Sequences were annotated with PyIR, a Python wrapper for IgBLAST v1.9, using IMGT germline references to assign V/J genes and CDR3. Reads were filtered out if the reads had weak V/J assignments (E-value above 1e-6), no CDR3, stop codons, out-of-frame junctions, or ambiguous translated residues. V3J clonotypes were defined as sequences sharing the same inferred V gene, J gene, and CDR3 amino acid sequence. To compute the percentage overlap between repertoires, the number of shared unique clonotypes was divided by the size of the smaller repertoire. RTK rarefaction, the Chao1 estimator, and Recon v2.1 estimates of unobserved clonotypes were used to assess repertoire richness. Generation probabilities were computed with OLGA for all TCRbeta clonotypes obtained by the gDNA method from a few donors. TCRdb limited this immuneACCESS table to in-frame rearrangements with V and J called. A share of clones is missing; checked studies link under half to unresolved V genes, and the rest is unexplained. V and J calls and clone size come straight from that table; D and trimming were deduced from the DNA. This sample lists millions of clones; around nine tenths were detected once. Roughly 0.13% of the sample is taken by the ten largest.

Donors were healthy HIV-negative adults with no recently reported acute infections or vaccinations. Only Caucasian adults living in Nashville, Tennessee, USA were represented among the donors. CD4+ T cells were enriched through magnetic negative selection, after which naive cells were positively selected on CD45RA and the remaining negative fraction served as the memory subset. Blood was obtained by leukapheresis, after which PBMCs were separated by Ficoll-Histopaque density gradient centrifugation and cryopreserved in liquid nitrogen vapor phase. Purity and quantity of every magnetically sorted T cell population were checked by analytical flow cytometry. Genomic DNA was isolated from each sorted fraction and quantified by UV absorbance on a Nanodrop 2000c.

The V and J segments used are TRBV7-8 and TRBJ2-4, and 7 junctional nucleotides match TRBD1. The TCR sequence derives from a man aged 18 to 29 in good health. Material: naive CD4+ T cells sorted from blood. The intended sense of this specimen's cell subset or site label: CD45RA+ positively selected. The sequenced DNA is TGTGCCAGCAGCTCGACAGGGTCCGGCCTAGCCAAAAACATTCAGTACTTC. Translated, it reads CASSSTGSGLAKNIQYF. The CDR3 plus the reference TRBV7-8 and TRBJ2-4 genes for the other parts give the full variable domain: GAGVSQSPRYKVAKRGQDVALRCDPISGHVSLFWYQQALGQGPEFLTYFQNEAQLDKSGLPSDRFFAERPEGSVSTLKIQRTQQEDSAVYLCASSSTGSGLAKNIQYFGAGTRLSVL.